This is a list of T cell receptor beta chains from one sample in a study of shared clonotypes between healthy human individuals. Assay: immunoSEQ multiplex PCR; the TCRdb copy retains only in-frame clones and omits some. The sample contains 750,000 to 1,000,000 clones, around 92% of which appear only once. The specimen was naive CD8+ T cells sorted from blood. These receptors all come from a man aged 25 to 40 in good health. CDR3s include the opening cysteine and the closing phenylalanine or tryptophan. Each record gives: CDR3 DNA, CDR3 protein, J gene, D gene, V gene. The D gene is left open where the match is weak.

DNA: TGCGCCAGCAGCTTGGATCTTGACAGGGACTATGGCTACACCTTC; CDR3: CASSLDLDRDYGYTF; J: TRBJ1-2; D: TRBD1; V: TRBV5-1
DNA: TGTGCCAGCAGCGCTATACAGAACACCGGGGAGCTGTTTTTT; CDR3: CASSAIQNTGELFF; J: TRBJ2-2; D: -; V: TRBV7-3
DNA: TGCAGCGTCGAGGGTGGAGAGGGGTCTAGCACAGATACGCAGTATTTT; CDR3: CSVEGGEGSSTDTQYF; J: TRBJ2-3; D: -; V: TRBV29-1
DNA: TGTGCCAGCGTCCCGGGGGGCAGACCCTACGAGCAGTACTTC; CDR3: CASVPGGRPYEQYF; J: TRBJ2-7; D: -; V: TRBV7-9
DNA: TGTGCCACCAGCAGAAGGGACAACGAAGCGCAAGAGACCCAGTACTTC; CDR3: CATSRRDNEAQETQYF; J: TRBJ2-5; D: -; V: TRBV15
DNA: TGTGCCAGCAGCTCTATAGCGGGAGGGCATGACACCGGGGAGCTGTTTTTT; CDR3: CASSSIAGGHDTGELFF; J: TRBJ2-2; D: TRBD2; V: TRBV7-9
DNA: TGTGCCTGCGGTACAGGGGGCGCGTGGAATGAGCAGTTCTTC; CDR3: CACGTGGAWNEQFF; J: TRBJ2-1; D: TRBD1; V: TRBV30
DNA: TGTGCCAGCAGCCTAGAGTGGGGGAACGGAGAGACCCAGTACTTC; CDR3: CASSLEWGNGETQYF; J: TRBJ2-5; D: -; V: TRBV7-2
DNA: TGTGCCAGCGGATTTGACAGGGTGAAGCCCCAGCATTTT; CDR3: CASGFDRVKPQHF; J: TRBJ1-5; D: TRBD1; V: TRBV6-4
DNA: TGTGCCACCGGGACTAGCGGGAGGTGGGGGAATGAGCAGTTCTTC; CDR3: CATGTSGRWGNEQFF; J: TRBJ2-1; D: TRBD2; V: TRBV6-1
DNA: TGTGCCAGCAGCCAAGGTGGAAGCGGAAACATTCAGTACTTC; CDR3: CASSQGGSGNIQYF; J: TRBJ2-4; D: -; V: TRBV14
DNA: TGTGCCAGCCGCGGACAGGGATTTAATGAAAAACTGTTTTTT; CDR3: CASRGQGFNEKLFF; J: TRBJ1-4; D: TRBD1; V: TRBV28